This passage covers 6 T cell receptor beta chains from one sample sequenced in a study of blood T cell repertoires in COVID-19. Produced via immunoSEQ multiplex PCR; TCRdb's table is partial and in-frame only. Of approximately 170,000 clones in the sample, roughly 84% are singletons; the top ten hold about 10%. The material sequenced was peripheral blood. These receptors were taken from an elderly woman with active or convalescent COVID-19.

The chain links TRBV4-1 to TRBJ1-4; 8 bases are shared with TRBD1. The V and J ends lost 4 bases and 0 bases, in that order; junction bases with no gene match: 4. CDR1 is MGHRA and CDR2 is YSYEKL in the germline V gene. CDR3 size: 16 residues. The CDR3 here is CASSRGQAATNEKLFF. Here the CDR3 DNA reads TGCGCCAGCAGCCGGGGACAGGCAGCAACTAATGAAAAACTGTTTTTT.

The CDR3 nucleotides read TGTGCCAGCAGTTCGCTAGCGGGAGGGCCGGCAGATACGCAGTATTTT. Protein sequence: CASSSLAGGPADTQYF. The chain carries TRBV3-1 (or the pseudogene TRBV3-2) and TRBJ2-3, with 12 bases aligning to TRBD2. V lost 6 bases, J lost 4 bases, and 8 bases stayed unmatched. From germline, CDR1 is LGHDT and CDR2 YNNKEL (reference sequence). CDR3 length equals 16 residues.

The chain is built from TRBV6-6 and TRBJ2-3, with 8 bases that match TRBD2. There are 15 residues in the CDR3. Germline V gene sequence: CDR1 MNHNY, CDR2 SVGAGI (reference sequence). V lost 5 bases and J lost 3; bases outside the gene matches: 7. The DNA for the CDR3 is TGTGCCAGCAGTCCACTTAGCGGGAAGACAGATACGCAGTATTTT. As protein: CASSPLSGKTDTQYF.

The J gene is TRBJ2-7, the V gene TRBV18; 9 bases line up with TRBD1. The CDR3 has 12 residues. Germline V gene sequence: CDR1 KGHSH, CDR2 LQKENI. J gave up 4 bases and V 5 bases, and 0 bases lay outside the gene matches. DNA of the CDR3: TGTGCCAGCTCAGACAGGGGGTACGAGCAGTACTTC. Protein: CASSDRGYEQYF.

DNA of the CDR3: TGTGCCAGCAGCCCCGGACAGGGGAACAATGAGCAGTTCTTC. It is translated as CASSPGQGNNEQFF. J is TRBJ2-1 and V is TRBV9; TRBD1 aligns across 9 bases. From germline, CDR1 is SGDLS and CDR2 YYNGEE. The ends lost 4 bases at V and 5 bases at J; junction bases unmatched: 4. The CDR3 is made up of 14 amino acids.

In DNA form, the CDR3 reads TGTGCCAGTAGCACAAAATGGGGGGACAGGGGGCTCACCGGGGAGCTGTTTTTT. Translated, it gives CASSTKWGDRGLTGELFF. The rearrangement uses TRBV19 and TRBJ2-2; 12 bases line up with TRBD1. This CDR3 region has 18 residues. V shed 6 bases, J shed 4 bases, and the junction held 12 bases outside the gene matches. The germline V gene has CDR1 LNHDA and CDR2 SQIVND (reference sequence). Drawing the rest from reference TRBV19 and TRBJ2-2, the complete variable domain is DGGITQSPKYLFRKEGQNVTLSCEQNLNHDAMYWYRQDPGQGLRLIYYSQIVNDFQKGDIAEGYSVSREKKESFPLTVTSAQKNPTAFYLCASSTKWGDRGLTGELFFGEGSRLTVL.